The 13 T cell receptor beta chains given below trace back to one sample, sequenced in a study of blood T cell repertoires in COVID-19. TCRdb keeps only in-frame clones here, not all; method: immunoSEQ multiplex PCR. This sample carries 250,000 to 300,000 clones, nearly 90% of them seen once, and the ten largest clones take 1%. Sequenced: PBMCs or T cells enriched from blood (not recorded which). These receptors came from a young woman who had recovered from COVID-19.

The chain carries TRBV2 and TRBJ2-7; D remains ambiguous. There are 14 residues in the CDR3. Per germline, CDR1 SNHLY and CDR2 FYNNEI. V was pared by 6 bases and J by 5 bases, with 17 bases between. The CDR3 nucleotides read TGTGCCAGCAGCATTGACTGGGTCGTGGACGAGCAGTACTTC. This encodes CASSIDWVVDEQYF. The variable domain in full, completed from reference TRBV2 and TRBJ2-7, reads EPEVTQTPSHQVTQMGQEVILRCVPISNHLYFYWYRQILGQKVEFLVSFYNNEISEKSEIFDDQFSVERPDGSNFTLKIRSTKLEDSAMYFCASSIDWVVDEQYFGPGTRLTVT.

On this clone: In the same sample, other DNA sequences code for this CDR3. This chain joins TRBV4-1 and TRBJ1-5; 7 bases match TRBD1. The V gene's germline CDR1 is MGHRA and CDR2 YSYEKL. V gave up 3 bases and J gave up 4 bases; unmatched junction bases: 9. The CDR3 consists of 16 residues. In DNA, the CDR3 is TGCGCCAGCAGCCAGGAGCCGGGACAGCTAAATCAGCCCCAGCATTTT. This encodes CASSQEPGQLNQPQHF.

V and J are TRBV6-5 and TRBJ1-6, with D perhaps TRBD1 (6 bases). Trimming left V 6 bases short and J 10 bases short, with 19 bases between. The germline V gene has CDR1 MNHEY and CDR2 SVGAGI. The CDR3 is 15 amino acids. The CDR3 reads CASRPLVGGPSPLHF. The CDR3, as DNA: TGTGCCAGCAGGCCCTTGGTCGGGGGGCCCTCACCCCTCCACTTT.

This clone was seen once. The chain employs TRBV5-1 and TRBJ1-4; D not resolved. The V gene's germline CDR1 is SGHRS and CDR2 YFSETQ. The CDR3 runs 14 residues. V was cut by 4 bases and J by 8 bases, with 15 bases left in between. The CDR3 loop reads CASSKGPGGEKLFF. CDR3 nucleotide sequence: TGCGCCAGCAGCAAGGGTCCTGGAGGGGAAAAACTGTTTTTT.

The gene calls are TRBV27 and TRBJ1-2; 12 bases fit TRBD1. The ends lost 2 bases at V and 4 bases at J; junction bases unmatched: 11. This CDR3 comprises 18 residues. Germline CDR1 MNHEY, CDR2 SMNVEV (reference sequence). The CDR3 loop reads CASSLLSGQGALGYGYTF. CDR3 nucleotides: TGTGCCAGCAGTTTACTATCGGGACAGGGGGCGTTAGGCTATGGCTACACCTTC.

The rearrangement joins TRBV27 to TRBJ2-7; a weak D match, TRBD2 (7 bases). Germline-derived CDR1 and CDR2 are MNHEY and SMNVEV (reference sequence). The CDR3 runs 14 residues. The ends were cut back, 4 bases at V and 3 bases at J, with 13 bases in the middle. DNA of the CDR3: TGTGCCAGCAGTTCGGGGGGCTTTTACTACGAGCAGTACTTC. Translation: CASSSGGFYYEQYF.

This chain uses TRBV9 with TRBJ1-4, with D tentatively TRBD1 (6 bases). This CDR3 spans 15 amino acids. V lost 4 bases and J lost 7, with 17 bases in between. Germline values: CDR1 SGDLS, CDR2 YYNGEE. CDR3 DNA sequence: TGTGCCAGCAGCCCCCGGGGGAGGGGGGGTGAAAAACTGTTTTTT. It codes for CASSPRGRGGEKLFF.

V and J are TRBV5-6 and TRBJ2-2, with TRBD2 matching over 8 bases. CDR1 is SGHDT and CDR2 is YYEEEE in the germline V gene. V gave up 2 bases and J gave up 5 bases; unmatched junction bases: 5. The CDR3 totals 15 residues. For the CDR3, the DNA is TGTGCCAGCAGCTTCTTTAGCGGGGAGACCGGGGAGCTGTTTTTT. Amino acid sequence: CASSFFSGETGELFF. Based on the CDR3 plus reference TRBV5-6 and TRBJ2-2, the full variable domain is DAGVTQSPTHLIKTRGQQVTLRCSPKSGHDTVSWYQQALGQGPQFIFQYYEEEERQRGNFPDRFSGHQFPNYSSELNVNALLLGDSALYLCASSFFSGETGELFFGEGSRLTVL.

Concerning this clone: Distinct nucleotide sequences in the sample also encode this CDR3. The rearrangement uses TRBV19 and TRBJ2-6; 9 nucleotides line up with TRBD2. With V trimmed by 7 bases and J by 2 bases, 6 bases remained unmatched. CDR1 is LNHDA, CDR2 SQIVND, per germline (reference sequence). This CDR3 spans 16 amino acids. The CDR3 region has the DNA TGTGCCAGTATGGGGCGGGGGGGCCCTGGGGCCAACGTCCTGACTTTC. Translated, it gives CASMGRGGPGANVLTF.

The J gene is TRBJ2-7, the V gene TRBV28; D not certain. CDR1 and CDR2 from the germline V gene are MDHEN and SYDVKM. The CDR3 runs 17 residues. V dropped 4 bases and J dropped 2 bases, with 21 bases sitting between them. DNA for the CDR3: TGTGCCAGCAGTTCCCCTCTGGCCGGAGTCTTCACCTACGAGCAGTACTTC. This encodes CASSSPLAGVFTYEQYF.

The chain uses TRBV27 and TRBJ2-3; maybe TRBD2 (6 bases). V lost 5 bases, J lost 2 bases, and 17 bases lay in between. The V gene's germline CDR1 is MNHEY and CDR2 SMNVEV (reference sequence). CDR3 length: 16 residues. This CDR3 reads CASSPRPGRFTDTQYF. The CDR3 DNA reads TGTGCCAGCAGTCCACGCCCGGGGAGGTTCACAGATACGCAGTATTTT.

The chain couples TRBV6-5 to TRBJ1-2; D ambiguous. CDR1 MNHEY and CDR2 SVGAGI come from the germline V gene. V shed 4 bases and J shed 1 base, with 10 bases lying between them. The CDR3 loop spans 14 amino acids. The CDR3 here is CASSLNGVNYGYTF. In DNA, the CDR3 is TGTGCCAGCAGTTTAAACGGGGTTAACTATGGCTACACCTTC.

V is TRBV18 and J is TRBJ2-3, with TRBD2 identical over 13 bases. This CDR3 has 21 amino acids. The trim removed 3 bases at V and 3 bases at J, leaving 18 bases unmatched. Germline V gene lookup returns CDR1 KGHSH and CDR2 LQKENI. CDR3: CASSPQQRLAGGPRGTDTQYF. The CDR3 DNA sequence: TGTGCCAGCTCACCGCAACAGCGACTAGCGGGAGGCCCCCGCGGGACAGATACGCAGTATTTT.